One T cell receptor beta chain is described in this entry. Its binding antigen is unknown. Base qualities are missing; no much larger clone stands one base away. The CDR3 regions of human TCRbeta chains were subjected to immunosequencing. The paper's data handling went like this. Repertoire TCRs were matched against a reference library of SARS-CoV-2-specific TCRs generated with the MIRA antigen-specificity platform. Breadth was defined as the fraction of unique TCRs that were SARS-CoV-2-associated, and depth was defined as the fraction of total T cells that were SARS-CoV-2-associated. Using the MIRA data, every spike-specific TCR was mapped to the spike region that the TCR reacted to and assigned to either a CD4 or a CD8 class. Log10-transformed breadth and depth values were compared by one-way ANOVA with Sidak's multiple comparisons tests. The table was pulled from immuneACCESS by TCRdb, which kept in-frame rearrangements only. Such tables lose some clones; where checked, under half of the loss comes from unresolved V genes, and the rest has no known cause. The DNA gave D and trimming, while V, J and clone size come from that table. The sample data list 80,000 to 100,000 clones, and around 90% of these were observed just once. The biggest ten clones account for over 9.5% of the sample.

The data were obtained in a study of T cell responses to AZD1222 COVID-19 vaccine (dated by TCRdb to the early 2020s). The study in broad terms: AZD1222 recipients whose second dose came at about 4 weeks and those whose second dose came at about 12 weeks were combined into one group, since spike-specific TCR depth and breadth did not differ between the two schedules. TCR sequencing covered fewer than 250 trial participants: roughly 200 given two doses of AZD1222 and about 26 given two doses of MenACWY control vaccine. Enrollment into the trials was organized by age into subgroups of 18-55, 56-69 and 70-plus years, and those subgroups contained roughly 140, 27 and 60 TCR-sequenced participants, respectively. Overall results and qualifications from the work: Because no samples from the day 14 peak response were available, repertoires could be characterized only after the peak T cell response. CD4 TCRs associated with the vaccine covered the entire spike protein, and the dominant responses were in regions 160-218 and 743-854. Only a handful of AZD1222 recipients were SARS-CoV-2 seropositive at baseline, limiting conclusions about previously exposed vaccinees. In the small 56-69-year group, the increase in depth fell short of significance, most likely because of low power. Most participants were white British and females outnumbered males, and the authors suggested that clonal diversity may have been underestimated. Spike-specific TCR breadth and depth rose significantly after two AZD1222 doses compared with day 0 and with MenACWY recipients. Nearly half of unique spike-specific TCRs reportedly recognized epitopes outside regions mutated in the B.1.351 and B.1.1.7 variants.

The time point label, as the study defines it: baseline before first vaccination. Samples from vaccinated people were obtained from the UK trials COV001 and COV002, which included a single-blind randomized controlled phase 2/3 trial of AZD1222 (ChAdOx1 nCoV-19) in healthy adults. Trial participant PBMC samples were collected at day 0 and day 28 after the second dose for TCRbeta chain sequencing. Sequences were derived from peripheral blood, sampled on day 0 of AZD1222 vaccination. The TCR was taken from an adult in good health.

The DNA sequence follows: TGTGCCAGCAGGGGTTACAATCAGCCCCAGCATTTT. The resulting protein is CASRGYNQPQHF. The sequence joins TRBV6-6 to TRBJ1-5; no D segment can be confidently identified. V and J lose 6 bases and 3 bases, and a span of 6 bases separates them. CDR1 and CDR2 were assigned from the germline V gene (reference sequence) as MNHNY and SVGAGI. The CDR3 covers 12 residues, taking in both the cysteine and the phenylalanine. The entry retains the CDR3 DNA only, 36 bases that are in frame from base 1.